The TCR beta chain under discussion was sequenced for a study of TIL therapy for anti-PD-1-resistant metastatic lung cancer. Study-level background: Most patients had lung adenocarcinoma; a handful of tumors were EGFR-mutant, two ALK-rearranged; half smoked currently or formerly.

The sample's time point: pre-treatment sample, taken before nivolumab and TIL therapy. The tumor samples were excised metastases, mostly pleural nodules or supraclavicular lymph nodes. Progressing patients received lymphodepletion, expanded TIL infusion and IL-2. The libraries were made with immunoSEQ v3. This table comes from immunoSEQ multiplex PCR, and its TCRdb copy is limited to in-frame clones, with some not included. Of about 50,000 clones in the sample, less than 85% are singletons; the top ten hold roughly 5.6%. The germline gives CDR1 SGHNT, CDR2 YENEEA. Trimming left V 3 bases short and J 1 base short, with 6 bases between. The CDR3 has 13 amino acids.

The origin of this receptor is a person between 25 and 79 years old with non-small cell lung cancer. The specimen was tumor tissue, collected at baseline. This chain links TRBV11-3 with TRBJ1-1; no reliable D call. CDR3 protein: CASSFYGNTEAFF. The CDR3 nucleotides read TGTGCCAGCAGCTTTTACGGGAACACTGAAGCTTTCTTT. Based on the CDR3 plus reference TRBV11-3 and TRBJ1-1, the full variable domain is EAGVVQSPRYKIIEKKQPVAFWCNPISGHNTLYWYLQNLGQGPELLIRYENEEAVDDSQLPKDRFSAERLKGVDSTLKIQPAELGDSAVYLCASSFYGNTEAFFGQGTRLTVV.